This T cell receptor (beta chain) appears in the sequencing data of a study of blood T cell repertoires in COVID-19. V was clipped by 5 bases and J by 7 bases, with 11 bases between them. The CDR3 consists of 12 residues. In germline, CDR1 is SGHTA, CDR2 FQGNSA. Profiled with immunoSEQ multiplex PCR; TCRdb holds only in-frame clones, not every one. The sample lists hundreds of thousands of clones, over 75% occurring once. This receptor was obtained from a woman aged 45 to 65 with acute COVID-19. V is TRBV7-2 and J is TRBJ1-1; a possible D gene is TRBD1 (6 bases). The sequencing input was PBMCs or T cells enriched from blood (not recorded which). This CDR3 reads CASSRQDSEAFF. CDR3 nucleotide sequence: TGTGCCAGCAGCCGACAGGACAGTGAAGCTTTCTTT.